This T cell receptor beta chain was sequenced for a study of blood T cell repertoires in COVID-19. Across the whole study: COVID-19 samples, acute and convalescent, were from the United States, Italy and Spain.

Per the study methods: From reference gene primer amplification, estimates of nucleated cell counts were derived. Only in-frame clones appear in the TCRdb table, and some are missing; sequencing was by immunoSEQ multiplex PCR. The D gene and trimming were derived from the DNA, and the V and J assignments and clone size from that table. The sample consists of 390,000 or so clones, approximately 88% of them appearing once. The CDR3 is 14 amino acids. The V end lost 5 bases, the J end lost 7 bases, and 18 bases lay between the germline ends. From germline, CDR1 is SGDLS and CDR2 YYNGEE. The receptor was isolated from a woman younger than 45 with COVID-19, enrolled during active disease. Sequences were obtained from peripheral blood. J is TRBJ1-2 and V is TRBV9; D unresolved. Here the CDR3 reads CASSAGPLRGGYTF. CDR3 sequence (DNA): TGTGCCAGCAGTGCGGGTCCCCTGCGGGGTGGCTACACCTTC.